The clone carrying this TCR beta chain turned up a few times. Its target is not known. The sample originates from a study of OX40 agonist ivuxolimab in advanced cancers. Study in general: Dose-escalation patients suffered from hepatocellular carcinoma, melanoma, renal cell or head and neck cancer. Allowance was made for prior anti-PD-1, anti-PD-L1 or anti-CTLA-4 therapy, and 40% to 45% had some. Study observations and caveats: In the expanded peripheral T cells, antigen specificity was never determined. CD8+ T cells (on average) carried more expanded clones than CD4+ T cells.

With 3 bases removed from V and 6 bases from J, the gap between germline ends came to 11 bases. The CDR3 runs 13 residues. Germline CDR1 SEHNR, CDR2 FQNEAQ (reference sequence). This table comes from immunoSEQ multiplex PCR, and its TCRdb copy is limited to in-frame clones, with some not included. The sample has some 13,000 clones; about 77% are singletons. This sequence originates from an adult with an advanced solid tumor such as melanoma, head and neck, liver or kidney cancer. The sequencing here drew on CD4+ or CD8+ T cells sorted from blood, taken in a trial of the OX40 agonist ivuxolimab. The V and J genes are TRBV7-9 and TRBJ1-1; D is unresolved. CDR3 sequence reads: CASSLLTQAEAFF. For the CDR3, the DNA is TGTGCCAGCAGCTTGCTTACGCAAGCTGAAGCTTTCTTT.